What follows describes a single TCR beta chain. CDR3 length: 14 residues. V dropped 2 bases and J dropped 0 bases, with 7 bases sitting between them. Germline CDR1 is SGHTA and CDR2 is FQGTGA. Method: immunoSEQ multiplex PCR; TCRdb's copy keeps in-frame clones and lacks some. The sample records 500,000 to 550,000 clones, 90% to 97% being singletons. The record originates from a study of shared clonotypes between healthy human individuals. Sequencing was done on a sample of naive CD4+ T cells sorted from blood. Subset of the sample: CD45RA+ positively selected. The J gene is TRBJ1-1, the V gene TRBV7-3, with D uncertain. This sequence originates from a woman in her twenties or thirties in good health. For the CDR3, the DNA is TGTGCCAGCAGCTTAGAGACTTTGAACACTGAAGCTTTCTTT. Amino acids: CASSLETLNTEAFF.